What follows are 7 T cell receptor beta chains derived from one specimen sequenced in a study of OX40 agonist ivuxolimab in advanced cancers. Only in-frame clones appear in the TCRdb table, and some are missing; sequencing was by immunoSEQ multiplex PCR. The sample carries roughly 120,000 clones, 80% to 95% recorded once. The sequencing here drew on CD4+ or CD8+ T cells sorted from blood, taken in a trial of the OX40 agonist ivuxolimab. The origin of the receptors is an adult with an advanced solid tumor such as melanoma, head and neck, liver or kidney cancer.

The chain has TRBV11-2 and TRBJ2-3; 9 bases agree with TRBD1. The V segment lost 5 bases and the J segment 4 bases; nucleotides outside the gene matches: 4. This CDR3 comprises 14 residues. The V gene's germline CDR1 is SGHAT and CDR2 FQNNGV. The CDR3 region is CASSQGQGADTQYF. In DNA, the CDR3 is TGTGCCAGCAGCCAGGGACAGGGCGCAGATACGCAGTATTTT.

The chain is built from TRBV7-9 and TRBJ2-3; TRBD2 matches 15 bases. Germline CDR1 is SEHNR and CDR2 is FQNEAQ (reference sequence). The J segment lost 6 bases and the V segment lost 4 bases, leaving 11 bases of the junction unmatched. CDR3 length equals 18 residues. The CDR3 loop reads CASSSAGLAGGPPDTQYF. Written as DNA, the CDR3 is TGTGCCAGCAGCTCGGCGGGACTAGCGGGAGGCCCTCCGGATACGCAGTATTTT.

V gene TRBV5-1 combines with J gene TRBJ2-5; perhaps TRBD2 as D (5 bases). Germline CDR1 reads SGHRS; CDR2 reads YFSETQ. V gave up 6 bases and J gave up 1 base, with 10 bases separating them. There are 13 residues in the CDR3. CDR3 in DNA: TGCGCCAGCAACCCAGGAGGCCAAGAGACCCAGTACTTC. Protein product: CASNPGGQETQYF.

CDR3: CATTLTHSGNTIYF. CDR3 nucleotides: TGTGCCACCACGTTGACTCACTCTGGAAACACCATATATTTT. This sequence joins TRBV15 and TRBJ1-3; D ambiguous. Germline loops: CDR1 LNHNV, CDR2 YYDKDF (reference sequence). V lost 7 bases and J lost 0, with 10 bases in between. The CDR3 sequence is 14 residues long.

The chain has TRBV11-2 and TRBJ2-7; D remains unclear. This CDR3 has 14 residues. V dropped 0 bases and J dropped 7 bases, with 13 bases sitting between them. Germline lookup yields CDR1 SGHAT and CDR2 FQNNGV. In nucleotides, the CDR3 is TGTGCCAGCAGCTTAGACCCCCGTTTAGGGGAGCAGTACTTC. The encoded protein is CASSLDPRLGEQYF.

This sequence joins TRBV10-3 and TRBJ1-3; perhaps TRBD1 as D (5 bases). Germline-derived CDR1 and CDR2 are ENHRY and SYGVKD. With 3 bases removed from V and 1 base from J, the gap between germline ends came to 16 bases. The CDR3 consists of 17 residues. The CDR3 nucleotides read TGTGCCATCAGTGACCCGGACACCGTTGTTTCTGGAAACACCATATATTTT. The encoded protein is CAISDPDTVVSGNTIYF.

CDR3 DNA sequence: TGTGCCAGCAGTTTCGGGTACAGGGGAAGCTCCTATAATTCACCCCTCCACTTT. It specifies CASSFGYRGSSYNSPLHF. The chain links TRBV28 to TRBJ1-6; TRBD1 aligns across 7 bases. This CDR3 comprises 18 residues. Germline CDR1 MDHEN, CDR2 SYDVKM. After removal of 3 bases from V and 0 bases from J, the junction contained 8 bases not matched to a gene.